These T cell receptor beta chains were read from a single sample in a study of siplizumab effects on memory and regulatory T cells. The method was immunoSEQ multiplex PCR; TCRdb's version includes in-frame clones alone and lacks a portion of them. The sample holds some 75,000 clones, just over 90% seen once. Sequenced material: CD8+ T cells sorted from blood. Receptor source: a human donor in good health. Both conserved end residues are part of each CDR3. Expanded clones are given a class, and other clones once, few, many or no size at all.

>TRBV4-1|TRBJ1-1|.
CASSQVGVSYTEAFF
>TRBV9|TRBJ2-7|.
CASSEGAGPPTAEQYF
>TRBV19|TRBJ2-1|.
CASSGRYNEQFF
>TRBV27|TRBJ1-2|few
CASSSLLDGYTF
>TRBV27|TRBJ2-1|.
CASSFSRTYNEQFF
>TRBV4-2|TRBJ2-6|.
CATSGANVLTF
>TRBV27|TRBJ1-1|.
CASSVSGVSWTEAFF
>TRBV19|TRBJ2-3|.
CASSTYQEDIDTQYF
>TRBV6-5|TRBJ2-5|.
CASSYRQYQETQYF
>TRBV6-5|TRBJ1-5|once
CASCPDRAGQPQHF
>TRBV28|TRBJ1-1|.
CASSSDGNTEAFF
>TRBV9|TRBJ1-2|once
CASRPPTGWVEYGYTF
>TRBV15|TRBJ1-5|once
CATSRVAADNQPQHF
>TRBV4-1|TRBJ2-7|.
CASSQDFAGLTYEQYF
>TRBV4-1|TRBJ1-4|.
CAALGRDGAYEKLFF
>TRBV27|TRBJ1-6|once
CASMASSYNSPLHF
>TRBV19|TRBJ2-7|.
CASSIDSPLSPTYEQYF
>TRBV27|TRBJ2-1|.
CASSFTSAGGEQFF
>TRBV19|TRBJ2-1|.
CASSPMGLAGTDEQFF
>TRBV4-1|TRBJ1-6|few
CASSQVGGGNSPLHF
>TRBV7-6|TRBJ2-7|.
CASSPRGGYEQYF
>TRBV11-2|TRBJ2-7|.
CASTNPGQGYEQYF
>TRBV7-3|TRBJ2-1|.
CASSAETGGLGNEQFF
>TRBV29-1|TRBJ2-3|.
CSVSTDRADTQYF
>TRBV27|TRBJ2-2|.
CASSSDGEGTGELFF
>TRBV4-2|TRBJ1-1|.
CASSQERGWGDTEAFF
>TRBV9|TRBJ1-5|.
CASSATDLSNQPQHF
>TRBV18|TRBJ2-3|.
CASLSGGSTDTQYF
>TRBV19|TRBJ1-5|.
CASSVGQPNQPQHF
>TRBV18|TRBJ2-1|once
CASSSTISKSSYNEQFF
>TRBV7-8|TRBJ2-7|.
CASSPTTGGILYYEQYF
>TRBV27|TRBJ2-7|.
CASSLTPGTVPYEQYF
>TRBV29-1|TRBJ1-1|few
CSVEDSGRGSTEAFF
>TRBV5-1|TRBJ2-1|.
CASSNDRSSYNEQFF
>TRBV9|TRBJ2-3|once
CASSVGGGLSTDTQYF
>TRBV11-3|TRBJ2-7|.
CASSPRGGAPYEQYF
>TRBV14|TRBJ2-1|.
CASSSPGYNEQFF
>TRBV7-9|TRBJ1-5|.
CASQGGGDQPQHF
>TRBV6-6|TRBJ1-2|.
CASSYSGGSGYTF
>TRBV4-3|TRBJ2-1|.
CASSQDLGGNEQFF
>TRBV9|TRBJ2-3|.
CASSVITGDTQYF
>TRBV5-5|TRBJ2-5|.
CASSFATSSQETQYF
>TRBV10-2|TRBJ2-3|.
CASSTSGGNTDGHGTQYF
>TRBV7-2|TRBJ2-5|.
CASSLAPMVAEIGETQYF
>TRBV7-8|TRBJ1-1|many
CASSLEILGVAFF
>TRBV15|TRBJ2-5|.
CATSREEETQYF
>TRBV27|TRBJ1-4|.
CASSPQDGEKLFF
>TRBV5-4|TRBJ2-5|.
CASSPTGGVRETQYF
>TRBV4-2|TRBJ2-7|.
CASSQEKSSGYEQYF
>TRBV7-2|TRBJ1-5|.
CASRQTVSNQPQHF
>TRBV4-2|TRBJ2-3|.
CASSQSLSGVGADTQYF
>TRBV7-9|TRBJ1-5|.
CASSLDSSNQPQHF
>TRBV4-3|TRBJ2-1|.
CASSQDRTGSSYNEQFF